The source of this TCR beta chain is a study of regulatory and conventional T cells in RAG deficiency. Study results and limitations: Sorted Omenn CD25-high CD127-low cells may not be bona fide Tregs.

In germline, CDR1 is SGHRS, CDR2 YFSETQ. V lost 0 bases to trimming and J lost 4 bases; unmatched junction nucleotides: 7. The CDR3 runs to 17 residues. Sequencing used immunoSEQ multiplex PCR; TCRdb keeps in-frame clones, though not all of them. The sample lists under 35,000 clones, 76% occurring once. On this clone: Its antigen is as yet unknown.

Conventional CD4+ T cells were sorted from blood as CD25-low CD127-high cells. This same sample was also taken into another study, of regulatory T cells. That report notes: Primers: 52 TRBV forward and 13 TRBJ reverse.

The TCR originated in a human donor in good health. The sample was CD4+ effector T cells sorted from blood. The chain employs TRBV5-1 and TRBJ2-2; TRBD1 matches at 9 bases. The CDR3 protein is CASSLGSTGGGTGELFF. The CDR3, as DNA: TGCGCCAGCAGCTTGGGATCCACAGGGGGCGGCACCGGGGAGCTGTTTTTT.